Presented here are 20 T cell receptor beta chains from one specimen sequenced in a study of T-cell memory formation after mild COVID-19. One entry per CDR3 protein results from TCRdb running MiXCR on the 5' RACE reads. The repertoire includes roughly 200,000 distinct CDR3 sequences, roughly 23% of them detected once, and more than 20% sits in the top ten. The sample comprised PBMCs or a T cell subset sorted from them (not recorded which). These receptors were taken from an adult woman who had mild COVID-19 (a few samples of this study predate the infection). Cell type and time point are not known.

The rearrangement links TRBV7-2 to TRBJ2-2; D is undetermined. V was shortened by 3 bases and J by 4 bases, with 12 bases between the two germline ends. This CDR3 is 15 amino acids long. The germline CDR1 and CDR2 sequences are SGHTA and FQGNSA. The CDR3 here is CASSFTSTPTGELFF. CDR3 nucleotides: TGTGCCAGCAGCTTTACATCGACTCCCACCGGGGAGCTGTTTTTT.

There are a few counts of this clonotype. The gene calls are TRBV24-1 and TRBJ2-7, with 7 bases that match TRBD1. The CDR3 extends over 15 amino acids. The J segment lost 4 bases and the V segment lost 1 base, leaving 6 bases of the junction unmatched. From germline, CDR1 is KGHDR and CDR2 SFDVKD. The CDR3 DNA sequence: TGTGCCACCAGTGATTTCAAGACAGGGAGATACGAGCAGTACTTC. This translates into CATSDFKTGRYEQYF.

CDR3 DNA sequence: TGTGCCAGCAGTTCCCCGGGACTAGCGGGTCTCACAGATACGCAGTATTTT. Translated, it gives CASSSPGLAGLTDTQYF. The chain employs TRBV12-3 or TRBV12-4 and TRBJ2-3, with 12 bases identical to TRBD2. The CDR3 contains 17 residues. J gave up 2 bases and V 4 bases, and 7 bases lay outside the gene matches.

This clonotype has a handful of counts. The chain uses TRBV19 and TRBJ2-1; 13 positions match TRBD2. The CDR3 loop spans 16 amino acids. Germline CDR1 reads LNHDA; CDR2 reads SQIVND (reference sequence). V lost 5 bases to trimming and J lost 8 bases; unmatched junction nucleotides: 9. The CDR3 sequence is CASSGPGLAGPDEQFF. The CDR3 nucleotides are TGTGCCAGTAGTGGCCCGGGACTAGCGGGACCGGATGAGCAGTTCTTC.

This clonotype was detected a few times. CDR3 in DNA: TGCGCCAGCAGCCCCGGGATGGCCCCCACCTACGAGCAGTACTTC. This translates into CASSPGMAPTYEQYF. The chain couples TRBV4-1 to TRBJ2-7, with TRBD2 as a possible D gene (5 bases). There are 15 residues in the CDR3. The germline CDR1 and CDR2 sequences are MGHRA and YSYEKL. V was pared by 4 bases and J by 2 bases, with 15 bases between.

The gene calls are TRBV10-3 and TRBJ2-7; 9 bases fit TRBD2. CDR1 and CDR2 from the germline V gene are ENHRY and SYGVKD. J gave up 5 bases and V 2 bases, and 16 bases lay outside the gene matches. The CDR3 is made up of 18 amino acids. The CDR3 region is CAISEPTLAGSGPDEQYF. The CDR3 DNA sequence: TGTGCCATCAGTGAGCCGACTCTAGCGGGATCGGGCCCTGACGAGCAGTACTTC.

The V and J genes are TRBV2 and TRBJ2-3; 7 nucleotides align to TRBD2. This CDR3 is built from 15 residues. Per the germline V gene, CDR1 is SNHLY and CDR2 is FYNNEI. The J segment lost 1 base and the V segment lost 8 bases, leaving 9 bases of the junction unmatched. CDR3 amino acids: CASGASGWGTDTQYF. For the CDR3, the DNA is TGTGCCAGCGGAGCTAGCGGATGGGGCACAGATACGCAGTATTTT.

This clonotype has just a few counts. This rearrangement joins TRBV30 to TRBJ2-7; D might be TRBD2 (6 bases). The CDR3 has 13 amino acids. Trimming removed 0 bases at V and 6 bases at J, with 12 bases between. The V gene's germline CDR1 is GTSNPN and CDR2 SVGIG (reference sequence). The CDR3 DNA follows: TGTGCCTGGAGTGTATGGGGGGACGGCGAGCAGTACTTC. Its translation: CAWSVWGDGEQYF.

This clonotype came up a few times. This chain uses TRBV5-1 with TRBJ2-1, with D tentatively TRBD1 or TRBD2 (5 bases each). Per the germline V gene, CDR1 is SGHRS and CDR2 is YFSETQ. CDR3 size: 14 residues. Between the trimmed V and J ends, which lost 0 bases and 9 bases, there was a span of 13 bases. CDR3 nucleotides: TGCGCCAGCAGCTTGGCCAGTGGGGGTCGTGAGCAGTTCTTC. Translating it yields CASSLASGGREQFF.

The CDR3 reads CASSLTSGGAEEQFF. Written as DNA, the CDR3 is TGTGCCAGCAGTTTGACTAGCGGGGGTGCGGAGGAGCAGTTCTTC. This chain links TRBV6-4 with TRBJ2-1; 12 bases are a match to TRBD2. Losses at the gene ends were 5 bases for V and 10 bases for J; bases not matched to a gene: 9. The CDR3 is made up of 15 amino acids. Germline V gene sequence: CDR1 MRHNA, CDR2 SNTAGT.

This clonotype turned up a few times. This sequence joins TRBV4-1 and TRBJ2-1, with TRBD1 matching 9 bases. J lost 9 bases, V lost 3 bases, and 15 bases had no gene match. Germline V CDR1 and CDR2: MGHRA, YSYEKL. CDR3 length equals 17 residues. The chain's CDR3 is CASSQEHLGTGISEQFF. As DNA, the CDR3 is TGCGCCAGCAGCCAGGAACATCTCGGGACAGGGATCAGTGAGCAGTTCTTC.

In its sample, this clonotype was seen a few times. The gene calls are TRBV7-8 and TRBJ1-1, with a possible D match to TRBD1 (5 bases). Germline V gene sequence: CDR1 SGHVS, CDR2 FQNEAQ. V shed 4 bases and J shed 8 bases, with 14 bases lying between them. This CDR3 has 13 amino acids. In DNA, the CDR3 is TGTGCCAGCAGCTCCACGGACACCCTGGAAGCTTTCTTT. Residues: CASSSTDTLEAFF.

The J gene is TRBJ2-3, the V gene TRBV4-1; 12 nucleotides line up with TRBD2. The germline CDR1 and CDR2 sequences are MGHRA and YSYEKL. With 0 bases clipped from V and 3 bases from J, the junction kept 4 bases outside the gene matches. There are 17 residues in the CDR3. This chain's CDR3 is CASSQDASGGETDTQYF. DNA of the CDR3: TGCGCCAGCAGCCAAGACGCTAGCGGGGGGGAGACAGATACGCAGTATTTT.

The chain employs TRBV5-1 and TRBJ2-4; a weak D match, TRBD2 (5 bases). The CDR3 is 14 amino acids. V lost 2 bases and J 1 base, leaving 7 bases between the germline ends. Germline V gene data show CDR1 as SGHRS and CDR2 as YFSETQ. CDR3 amino acids: CASSFDYAKNIQYF. CDR3 DNA: TGCGCCAGCAGCTTTGACTATGCCAAAAACATTCAGTACTTC.

The chain recombines TRBV18 with TRBJ2-3; D is perhaps TRBD1 or TRBD2 (6 bases each). Looked up from germline, CDR1 is KGHSH and CDR2 is LQKENI. This CDR3 has 13 residues. Deletions cut 4 bases from V and 4 bases from J, with 9 bases between. The CDR3 DNA follows: TGTGCCAGCTCACTGGGGGGCCCAGATACGCAGTATTTT. It encodes CASSLGGPDTQYF.

The chain is built from TRBV4-1 and TRBJ2-2; TRBD2 agrees at 9 bases. CDR1 is MGHRA and CDR2 is YSYEKL in the germline V gene. The V segment lost 1 base and the J segment 3 bases; nucleotides outside the gene matches: 3. The CDR3 consists of 16 residues. The CDR3 DNA is TGCGCCAGCAGCCAAGTACCTAGCGGGGACACCGGGGAGCTGTTTTTT. Protein: CASSQVPSGDTGELFF.

This clonotype was seen only a few times. This chain links TRBV7-6 with TRBJ2-2, with D possibly TRBD1 on 5 matching bases. Trimming left V 3 bases short and J 3 bases short, with 17 bases between. This CDR3 contains 17 residues. Germline CDR1 reads SGHVS; CDR2 reads FNYEAQ. The CDR3 DNA reads TGTGCCAGCAGCTTGGACGGTCGGCTAGGGGACACCGGGGAGCTGTTTTTT. Its protein product is CASSLDGRLGDTGELFF.

The rearrangement joins TRBV2 to TRBJ1-6; D possibly corresponds to TRBD1 (6 bases). V lost 1 base and J lost 7, with 14 bases in between. Germline CDR1 and CDR2: SNHLY and FYNNEI. The CDR3 length is 16 residues. This CDR3 is CASSEVGGGRNSPLHF. CDR3 sequence (DNA): TGTGCCAGCAGTGAAGTGGGGGGCGGTCGGAATTCACCCCTCCACTTT.

This chain joins TRBV4-1 and TRBJ2-7, with 7 bases lining up with TRBD1. This CDR3 has 15 amino acids. Germline V gives CDR1 MGHRA, CDR2 YSYEKL. J lost 2 bases, V lost 0 bases, and 4 bases had no gene match. CDR3 in DNA: TGCGCCAGCAGCCAAGATTACAGGGGAACCTACGAGCAGTACTTC. Protein product: CASSQDYRGTYEQYF.

This clonotype has only a few counts. The chain is built from TRBV5-1 and TRBJ2-7; D call uncertain. Trimming shortened V by 4 bases and J by 2 bases, and 13 bases separated the two germline ends. Per the germline V gene, CDR1 is SGHRS and CDR2 is YFSETQ. This CDR3 is built from 14 residues. The CDR3: CASSPDDWTYEQYF. The DNA of the CDR3 is TGCGCCAGCAGCCCGGACGACTGGACCTACGAGCAGTACTTC.